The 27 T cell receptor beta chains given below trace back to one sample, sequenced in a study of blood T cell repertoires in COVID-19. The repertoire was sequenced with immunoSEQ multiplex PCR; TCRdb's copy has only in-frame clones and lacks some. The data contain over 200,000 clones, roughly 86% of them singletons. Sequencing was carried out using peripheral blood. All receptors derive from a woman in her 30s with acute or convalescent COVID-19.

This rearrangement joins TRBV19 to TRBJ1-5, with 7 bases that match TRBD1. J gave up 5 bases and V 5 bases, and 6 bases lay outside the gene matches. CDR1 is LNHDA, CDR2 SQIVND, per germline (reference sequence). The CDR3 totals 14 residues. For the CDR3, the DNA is TGTGCCAGTAGTGGACAGGCCGCCCATCAGCCCCAGCATTTT. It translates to CASSGQAAHQPQHF.

The CDR3 DNA follows: TGTGCCAGCGAGAGGGCGGGAGTTTTCAACGAGCAGTACTTC. Its protein is CASERAGVFNEQYF. The chain carries TRBV25-1 and TRBJ2-7; 7 nucleotides align to TRBD2. Germline V gene lookup returns CDR1 MGHDK and CDR2 SYGVNS. Trimming removed 8 bases from V and 5 bases from J; junction bases left unmatched: 12. This CDR3 contains 14 residues.

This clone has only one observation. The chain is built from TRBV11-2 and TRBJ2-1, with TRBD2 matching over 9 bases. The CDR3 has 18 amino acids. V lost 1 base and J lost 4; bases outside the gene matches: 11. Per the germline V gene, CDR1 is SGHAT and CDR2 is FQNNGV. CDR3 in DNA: TGTGCCAGCAGCTTAGTCTTAGGACTAGCGATAGGTTACAATGAGCAGTTCTTC. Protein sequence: CASSLVLGLAIGYNEQFF.

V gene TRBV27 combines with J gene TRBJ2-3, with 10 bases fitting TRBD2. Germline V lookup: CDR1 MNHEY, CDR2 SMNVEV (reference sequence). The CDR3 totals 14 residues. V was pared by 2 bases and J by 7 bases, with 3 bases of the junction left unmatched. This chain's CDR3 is CASSLLAGANTQYF. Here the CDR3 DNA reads TGTGCCAGCAGTTTACTAGCGGGAGCAAATACGCAGTATTTT.

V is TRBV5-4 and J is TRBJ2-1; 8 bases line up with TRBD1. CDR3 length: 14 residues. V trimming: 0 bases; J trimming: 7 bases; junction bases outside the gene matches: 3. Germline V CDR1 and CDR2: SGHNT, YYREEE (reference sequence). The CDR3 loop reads CASSLVQGANEQFF. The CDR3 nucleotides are TGTGCCAGCAGCTTGGTCCAGGGGGCAAATGAGCAGTTCTTC.

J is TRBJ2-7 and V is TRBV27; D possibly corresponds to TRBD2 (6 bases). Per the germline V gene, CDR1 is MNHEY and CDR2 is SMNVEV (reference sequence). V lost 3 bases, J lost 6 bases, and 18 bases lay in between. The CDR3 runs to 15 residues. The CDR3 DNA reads TGTGCCAGCAGTTTGGCCGGGGGAGTATTCGTCGAGCAGTACTTC. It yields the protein CASSLAGGVFVEQYF.

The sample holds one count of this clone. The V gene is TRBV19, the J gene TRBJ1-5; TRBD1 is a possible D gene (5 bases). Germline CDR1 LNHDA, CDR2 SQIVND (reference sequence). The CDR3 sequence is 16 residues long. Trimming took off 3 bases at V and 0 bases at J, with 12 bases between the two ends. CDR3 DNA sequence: TGTGCCAGTAGTATTGTACAGGCGCTTAGCAATCAGCCCCAGCATTTT. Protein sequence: CASSIVQALSNQPQHF.

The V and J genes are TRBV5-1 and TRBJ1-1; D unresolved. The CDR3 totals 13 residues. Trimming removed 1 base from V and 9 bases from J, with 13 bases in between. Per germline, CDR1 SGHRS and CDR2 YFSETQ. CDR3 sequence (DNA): TGCGCCAGCAGCTTGATTCTCGGGTCTCAAGCTTTCTTT. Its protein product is CASSLILGSQAFF. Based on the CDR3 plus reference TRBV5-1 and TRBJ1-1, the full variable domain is KAGVTQTPRYLIKTRGQQVTLSCSPISGHRSVSWYQQTPGQGLQFLFEYFSETQRNKGNFPGRFSGRQFSNSRSEMNVSTLELGDSALYLCASSLILGSQAFFGQGTRLTVV.

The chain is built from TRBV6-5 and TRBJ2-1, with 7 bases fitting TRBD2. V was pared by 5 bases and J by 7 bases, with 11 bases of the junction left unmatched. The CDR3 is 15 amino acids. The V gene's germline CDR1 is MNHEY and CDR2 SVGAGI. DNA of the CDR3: TGTGCCAGCAGTCTCCCCGGGACTACCAGAAATGAGCAGTTCTTC. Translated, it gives CASSLPGTTRNEQFF.

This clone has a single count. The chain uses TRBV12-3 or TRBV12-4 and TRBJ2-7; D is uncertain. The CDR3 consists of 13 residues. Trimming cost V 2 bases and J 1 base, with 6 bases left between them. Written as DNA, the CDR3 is TGTGCCAGCAGTTTATCGACATCCTACGAGCAGTACTTC. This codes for CASSLSTSYEQYF.

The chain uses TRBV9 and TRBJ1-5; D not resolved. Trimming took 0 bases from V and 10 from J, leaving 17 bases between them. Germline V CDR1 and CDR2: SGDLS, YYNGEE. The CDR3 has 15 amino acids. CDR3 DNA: TGTGCCAGCAGCGTAGATGGCAGTGGGTCGGGTCCCCAGCATTTT. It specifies CASSVDGSGSGPQHF.

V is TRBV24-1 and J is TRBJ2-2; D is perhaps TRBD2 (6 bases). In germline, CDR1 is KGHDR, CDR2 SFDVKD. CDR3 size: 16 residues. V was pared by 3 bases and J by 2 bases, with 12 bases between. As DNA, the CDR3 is TGTGCCACCAGTGATCTGCGGAGGGGTAACACCGGGGAGCTGTTTTTT. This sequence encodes CATSDLRRGNTGELFF.

The CDR3 loop is CASSQTGTSGIEQYF. The CDR3 DNA sequence: TGTGCCAGCAGCCAAACCGGGACTAGCGGGATTGAGCAGTACTTC. The chain combines TRBV3-1 (or the pseudogene TRBV3-2) with TRBJ2-7; 13 bases are a match to TRBD2. CDR1 is LGHDT, CDR2 YNNKEL, per germline (reference sequence). V lost 2 bases, J lost 7 bases, and 5 bases stayed unmatched. The CDR3 runs to 15 residues.

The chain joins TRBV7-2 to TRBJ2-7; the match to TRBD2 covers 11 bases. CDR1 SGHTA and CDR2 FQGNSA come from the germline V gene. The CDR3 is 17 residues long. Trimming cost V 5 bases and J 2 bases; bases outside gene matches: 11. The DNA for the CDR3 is TGTGCCAGCAGCCTTAGCGGGAGGGCCCCAACAACCTACGAGCAGTACTTC. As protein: CASSLSGRAPTTYEQYF. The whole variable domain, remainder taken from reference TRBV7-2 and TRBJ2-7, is GAGVSQSPSNKVTEKGKDVELRCDPISGHTALYWYRQSLGQGLEFLIYFQGNSAPDKSGLPSDRFSAERTGGSVSTLTIQRTQQEDSAVYLCASSLSGRAPTTYEQYFGPGTRLTVT.

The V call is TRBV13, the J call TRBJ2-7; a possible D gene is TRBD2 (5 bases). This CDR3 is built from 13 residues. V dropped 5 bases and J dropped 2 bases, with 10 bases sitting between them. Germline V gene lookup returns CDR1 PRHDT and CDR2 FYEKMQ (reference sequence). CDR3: CASSIRLTYEQYF. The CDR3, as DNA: TGTGCCAGCAGCATACGACTAACCTACGAGCAGTACTTC.

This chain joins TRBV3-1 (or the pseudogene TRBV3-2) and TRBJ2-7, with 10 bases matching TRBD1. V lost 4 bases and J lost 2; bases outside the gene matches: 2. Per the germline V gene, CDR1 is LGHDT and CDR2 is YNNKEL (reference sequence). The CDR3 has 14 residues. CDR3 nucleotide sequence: TGTGCCAGCAGCCTGGGACAGGGGACCTACGAGCAGTACTTC. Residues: CASSLGQGTYEQYF.

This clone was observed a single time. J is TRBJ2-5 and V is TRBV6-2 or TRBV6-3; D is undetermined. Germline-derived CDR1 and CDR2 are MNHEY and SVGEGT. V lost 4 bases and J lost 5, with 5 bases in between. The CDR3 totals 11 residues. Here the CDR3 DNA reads TGTGCCAGCAGTTCAGCGGAGACCCAGTACTTC. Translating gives CASSSAETQYF.

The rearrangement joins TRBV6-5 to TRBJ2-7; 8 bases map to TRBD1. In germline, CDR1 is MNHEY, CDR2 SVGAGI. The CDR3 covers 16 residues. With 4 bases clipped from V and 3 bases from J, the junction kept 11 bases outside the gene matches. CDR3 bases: TGTGCCAGCAGTTTACGACAGGGGTACCCTTACTACGAGCAGTACTTC. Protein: CASSLRQGYPYYEQYF.

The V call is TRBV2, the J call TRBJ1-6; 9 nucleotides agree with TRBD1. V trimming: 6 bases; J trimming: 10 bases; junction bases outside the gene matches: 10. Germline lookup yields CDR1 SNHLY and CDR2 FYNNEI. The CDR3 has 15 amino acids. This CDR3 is CASRANRGHGSPLHF. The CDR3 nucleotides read TGTGCCAGCAGGGCCAACAGGGGGCACGGATCACCCCTCCACTTT.

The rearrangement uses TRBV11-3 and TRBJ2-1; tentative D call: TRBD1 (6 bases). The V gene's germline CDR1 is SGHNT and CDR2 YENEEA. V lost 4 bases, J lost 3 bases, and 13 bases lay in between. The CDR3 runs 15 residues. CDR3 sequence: CASSSNRDNYNEQFF. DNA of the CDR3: TGTGCCAGCAGCTCAAACCGGGACAACTACAATGAGCAGTTCTTC.

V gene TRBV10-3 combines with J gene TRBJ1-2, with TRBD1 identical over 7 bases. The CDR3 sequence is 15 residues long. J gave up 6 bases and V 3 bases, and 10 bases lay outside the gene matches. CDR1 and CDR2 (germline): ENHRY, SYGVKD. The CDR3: CAISDVPTGSHGYTF. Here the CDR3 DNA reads TGTGCCATCAGTGATGTGCCGACAGGGAGCCATGGCTACACCTTC.

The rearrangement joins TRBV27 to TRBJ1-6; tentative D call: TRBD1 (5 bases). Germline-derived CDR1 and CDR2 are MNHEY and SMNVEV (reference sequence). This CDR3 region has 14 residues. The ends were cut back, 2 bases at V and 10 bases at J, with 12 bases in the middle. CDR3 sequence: CASSLGAAKSPLHF. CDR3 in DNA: TGTGCCAGCAGTTTAGGGGCCGCCAAATCACCCCTCCACTTT.

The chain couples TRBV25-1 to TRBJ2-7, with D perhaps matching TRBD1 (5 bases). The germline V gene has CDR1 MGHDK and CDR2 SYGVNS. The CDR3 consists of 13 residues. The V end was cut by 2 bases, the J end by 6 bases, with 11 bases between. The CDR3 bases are TGTGCCAGCAGTGAAGACAGATGGTCCGAGCAGTACTTC. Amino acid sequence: CASSEDRWSEQYF.

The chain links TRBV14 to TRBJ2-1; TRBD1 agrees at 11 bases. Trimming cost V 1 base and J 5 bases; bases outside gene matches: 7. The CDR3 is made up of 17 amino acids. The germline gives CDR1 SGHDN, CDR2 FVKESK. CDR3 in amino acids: CASSQVWGTGGDNEQFF. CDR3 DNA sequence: TGTGCCAGCAGCCAAGTTTGGGGGACAGGGGGAGACAATGAGCAGTTCTTC.

The CDR3 DNA is TGTGCCAGCAGCTTACTAGGTTTGGACAGGGGGGATAACACTGAAGCTTTCTTT. It specifies CASSLLGLDRGDNTEAFF. The J gene is TRBJ1-1, the V gene TRBV7-9, with 10 bases matching TRBD1. This CDR3 region has 18 residues. CDR1 and CDR2 (germline): SEHNR, FQNEAQ (reference sequence). J lost 2 bases, V lost 2 bases, and 11 bases had no gene match.

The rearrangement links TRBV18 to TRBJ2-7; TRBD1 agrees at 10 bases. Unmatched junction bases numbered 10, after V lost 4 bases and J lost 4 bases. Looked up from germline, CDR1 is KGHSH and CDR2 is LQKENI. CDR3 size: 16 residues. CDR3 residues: CASSLGEDRGFYEQYF. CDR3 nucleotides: TGTGCCAGCTCACTGGGAGAGGACAGGGGGTTTTACGAGCAGTACTTC.

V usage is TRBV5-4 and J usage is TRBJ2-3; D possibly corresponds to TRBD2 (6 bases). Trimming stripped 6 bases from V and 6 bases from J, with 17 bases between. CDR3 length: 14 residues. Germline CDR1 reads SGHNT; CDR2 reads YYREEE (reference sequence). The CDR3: CASTHWAREDTQYF. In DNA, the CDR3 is TGTGCCAGCACCCACTGGGCTCGGGAGGATACGCAGTATTTT. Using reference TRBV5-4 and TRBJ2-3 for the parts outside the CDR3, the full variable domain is ETGVTQSPTHLIKTRGQQVTLRCSSQSGHNTVSWYQQALGQGPQFIFQYYREEENGRGNFPPRFSGLQFPNYSSELNVNALELDDSALYLCASTHWAREDTQYFGPGTRLTVL.